Listed here is a single TCR beta chain. The target antigen is unknown. TCRdb re-called the reads through MiXCR, storing one row per CDR3 protein. The data contain approximately 76,000 distinct CDR3 sequences, about 24% of them singletons. The germline gives CDR1 MNHNS, CDR2 SASEGT. This CDR3 is 13 amino acids long. Trimming removed 9 bases at V and 2 bases at J, with 14 bases between. The sample originates from a study of T cell repertoires in cytomegalovirus infection. Looking at the study overall: CMV epitopes used comprised recently identified HLA-C-restricted ones and well-studied HLA-B-restricted ones. From public TCR beta signatures came an indication of both CMV infection and matching HLA type.

General study findings and limits: CMV-specific TCR beta clonotypes restricted by HLA-C were the ones dominating the ex vivo response. Carriage of CMV together with the relevant HLA was identifiable through cumulative public TCR beta family frequency.

This receptor was obtained from a human donor in good health (CMV status not recorded). Some clones in this sample may be carry-over from other donors' samples. This material consisted of CD8+ T cells from cultured PBMCs, taken from culture after CMV antigen stimulation. The rearrangement uses TRBV6-1 and TRBJ2-7; D not certain. CDR3 amino acids: CASTPAPTYEQYF. The DNA for the CDR3 is TGTGCCAGTACCCCAGCTCCAACCTACGAGCAGTACTTC.